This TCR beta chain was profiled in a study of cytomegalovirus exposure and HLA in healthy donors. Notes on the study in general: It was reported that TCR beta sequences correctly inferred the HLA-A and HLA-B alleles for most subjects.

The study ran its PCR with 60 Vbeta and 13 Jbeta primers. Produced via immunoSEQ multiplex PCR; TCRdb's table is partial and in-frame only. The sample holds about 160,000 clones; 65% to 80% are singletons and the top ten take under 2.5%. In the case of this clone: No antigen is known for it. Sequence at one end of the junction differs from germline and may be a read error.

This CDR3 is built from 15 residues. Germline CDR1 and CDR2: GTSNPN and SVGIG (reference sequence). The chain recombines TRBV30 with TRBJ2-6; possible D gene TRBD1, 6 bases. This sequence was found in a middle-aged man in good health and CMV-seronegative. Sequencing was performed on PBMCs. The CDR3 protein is CAWSHRASGANGLTF. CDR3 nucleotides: TGTGCCTGGAGTCACAGGGCCTCTGGGGCCAACGGCCTGACTTTC.